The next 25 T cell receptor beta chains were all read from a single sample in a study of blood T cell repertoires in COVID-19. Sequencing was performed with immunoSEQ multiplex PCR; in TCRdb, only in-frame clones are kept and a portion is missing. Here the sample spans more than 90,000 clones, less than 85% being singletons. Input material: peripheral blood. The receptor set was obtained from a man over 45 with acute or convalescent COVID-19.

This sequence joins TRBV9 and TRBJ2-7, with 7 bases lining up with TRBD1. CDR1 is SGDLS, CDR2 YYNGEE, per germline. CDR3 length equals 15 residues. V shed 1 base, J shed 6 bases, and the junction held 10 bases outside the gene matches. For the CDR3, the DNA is TGTGCCAGCAGCGTATCACCAGGGGGACACGGCGAGCAGTACTTC. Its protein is CASSVSPGGHGEQYF.

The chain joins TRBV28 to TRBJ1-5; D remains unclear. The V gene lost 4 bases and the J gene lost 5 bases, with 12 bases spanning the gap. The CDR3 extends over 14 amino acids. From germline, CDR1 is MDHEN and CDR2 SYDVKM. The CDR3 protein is CASSYGGGHQPQHF. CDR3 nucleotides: TGTGCCAGCAGTTACGGTGGAGGGCATCAGCCCCAGCATTTT. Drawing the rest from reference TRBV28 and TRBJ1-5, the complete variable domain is DVKVTQSSRYLVKRTGEKVFLECVQDMDHENMFWYRQDPGLGLRLIYFSYDVKMKEKGDIPEGYSVSREKKERFSLILESASTNQTSMYLCASSYGGGHQPQHFGDGTRLSIL.

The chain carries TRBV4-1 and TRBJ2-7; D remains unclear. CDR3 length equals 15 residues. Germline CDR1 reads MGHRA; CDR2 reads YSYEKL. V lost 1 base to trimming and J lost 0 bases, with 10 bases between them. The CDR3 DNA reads TGCGCCAGCAGCCAAGGGGTCCGGAGCTCCTACGAGCAGTACTTC. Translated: CASSQGVRSSYEQYF.

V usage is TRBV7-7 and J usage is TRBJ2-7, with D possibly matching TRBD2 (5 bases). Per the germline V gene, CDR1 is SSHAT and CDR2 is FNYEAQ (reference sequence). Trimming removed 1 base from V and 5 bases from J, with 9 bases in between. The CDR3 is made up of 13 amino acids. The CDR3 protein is CASSLGSGNEQYF. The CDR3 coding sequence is TGTGCCAGCAGCTTAGGCTCGGGGAACGAGCAGTACTTC.

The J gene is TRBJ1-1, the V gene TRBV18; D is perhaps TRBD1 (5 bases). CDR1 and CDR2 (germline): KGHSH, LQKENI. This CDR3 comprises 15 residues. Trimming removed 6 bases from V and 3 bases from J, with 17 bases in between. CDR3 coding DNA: TGTGCCAGCTCGCTGCAGTTGGGAGGGGACACTGAAGCTTTCTTT. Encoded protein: CASSLQLGGDTEAFF.

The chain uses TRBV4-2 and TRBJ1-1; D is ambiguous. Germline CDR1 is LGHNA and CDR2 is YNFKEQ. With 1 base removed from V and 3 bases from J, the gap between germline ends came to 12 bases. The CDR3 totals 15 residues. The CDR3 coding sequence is TGTGCCAGCAGCCAAGCTGCCCAGGTGGACACTGAAGCTTTCTTT. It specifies CASSQAAQVDTEAFF.

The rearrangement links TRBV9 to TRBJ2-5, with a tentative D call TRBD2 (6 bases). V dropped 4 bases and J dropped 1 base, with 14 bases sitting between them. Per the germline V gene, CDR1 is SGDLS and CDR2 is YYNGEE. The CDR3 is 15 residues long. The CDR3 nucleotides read TGTGCCAGCAGCTCGCGGGGACGGTCCCAAGAGACCCAGTACTTC. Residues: CASSSRGRSQETQYF.

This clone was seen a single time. DNA of the CDR3: TGTGCCAGCTCACCACCTCACCAGGGGGCTGGGGAGCAGTACTTC. It yields the protein CASSPPHQGAGEQYF. The rearrangement links TRBV18 to TRBJ2-7; 8 nucleotides match TRBD1. The CDR3 runs 15 residues. Germline lookup yields CDR1 KGHSH and CDR2 LQKENI. After removal of 0 bases from V and 7 bases from J, the junction contained 8 bases not matched to a gene.

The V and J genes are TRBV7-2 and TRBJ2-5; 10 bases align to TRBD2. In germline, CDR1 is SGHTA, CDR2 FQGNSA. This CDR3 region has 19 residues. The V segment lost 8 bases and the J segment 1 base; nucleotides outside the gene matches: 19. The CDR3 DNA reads TGTGCCAGCCCCGACCCGGGGGCGCCGACTAGCGGGCCCCAAGAGACCCAGTACTTC. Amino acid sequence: CASPDPGAPTSGPQETQYF.

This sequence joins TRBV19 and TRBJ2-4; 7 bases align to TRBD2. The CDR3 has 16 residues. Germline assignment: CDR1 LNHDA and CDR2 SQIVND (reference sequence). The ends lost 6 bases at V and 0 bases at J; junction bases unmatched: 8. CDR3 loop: CASSLGGSLAKNIQYF. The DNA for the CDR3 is TGTGCCAGTAGCCTCGGGGGGTCACTAGCCAAAAACATTCAGTACTTC.

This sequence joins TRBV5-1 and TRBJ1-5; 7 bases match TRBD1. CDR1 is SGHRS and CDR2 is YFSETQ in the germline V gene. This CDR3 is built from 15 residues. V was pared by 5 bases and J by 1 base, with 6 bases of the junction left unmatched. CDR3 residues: CASSLTGSSNQPQHF. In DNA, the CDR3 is TGCGCCAGCAGTCTGACAGGGAGCAGCAATCAGCCCCAGCATTTT.

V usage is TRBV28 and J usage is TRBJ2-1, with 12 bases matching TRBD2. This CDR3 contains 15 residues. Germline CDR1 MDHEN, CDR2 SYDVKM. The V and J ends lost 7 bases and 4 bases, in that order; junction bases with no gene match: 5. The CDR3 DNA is TGTGCCAGCACCTCGGGGACTAGCGGGTACAATGAGCAGTTCTTC. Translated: CASTSGTSGYNEQFF.

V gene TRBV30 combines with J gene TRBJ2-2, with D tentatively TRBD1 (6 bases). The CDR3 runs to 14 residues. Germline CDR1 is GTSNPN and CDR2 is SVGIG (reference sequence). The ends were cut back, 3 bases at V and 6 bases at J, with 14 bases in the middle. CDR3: CAWSRTVSAGELFF. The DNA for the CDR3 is TGTGCCTGGAGCAGGACAGTTTCCGCCGGGGAGCTGTTTTTT.

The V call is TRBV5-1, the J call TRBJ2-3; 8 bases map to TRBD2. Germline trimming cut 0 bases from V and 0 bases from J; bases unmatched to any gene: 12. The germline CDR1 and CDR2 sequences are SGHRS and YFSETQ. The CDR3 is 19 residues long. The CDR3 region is CASSLDAISLAGSTDTQYF. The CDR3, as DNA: TGCGCCAGCAGCTTGGATGCTATTAGCTTAGCGGGGAGCACAGATACGCAGTATTTT.

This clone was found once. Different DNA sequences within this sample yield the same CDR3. The CDR3 region has the DNA TGTGCCAGTAGTATACCAGGGGCCTACGAGCAGTACTTC. It yields the protein CASSIPGAYEQYF. The chain recombines TRBV19 with TRBJ2-7; TRBD1 is a possible D gene (6 bases). CDR1 and CDR2 from the germline V gene are LNHDA and SQIVND (reference sequence). Trimming removed 2 bases from V and 2 bases from J, with 7 bases in between. This CDR3 comprises 13 residues.

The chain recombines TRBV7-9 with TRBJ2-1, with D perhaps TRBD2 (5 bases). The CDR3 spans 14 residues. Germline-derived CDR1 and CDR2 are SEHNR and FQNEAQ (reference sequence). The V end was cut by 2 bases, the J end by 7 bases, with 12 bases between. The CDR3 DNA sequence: TGTGCCAGCAGCTTAACGCTAGCTTGGAATGAGCAGTTCTTC. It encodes CASSLTLAWNEQFF.

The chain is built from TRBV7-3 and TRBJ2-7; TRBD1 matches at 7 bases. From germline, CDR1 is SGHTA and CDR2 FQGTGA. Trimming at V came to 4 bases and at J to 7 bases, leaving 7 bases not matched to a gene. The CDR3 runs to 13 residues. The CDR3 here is CASSSGQSEEQYF. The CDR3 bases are TGTGCCAGCAGCTCGGGACAGTCGGAAGAGCAGTACTTC.

CDR3 sequence: CASSRETSGANEQFF. CDR3 sequence (DNA): TGTGCCAGCAGTAGGGAGACTAGCGGTGCTAATGAGCAGTTCTTC. V and J are TRBV6-5 and TRBJ2-1; 9 bases map to TRBD2. There are 15 residues in the CDR3. With 5 bases clipped from V and 7 bases from J, the junction kept 9 bases outside the gene matches. Germline-derived CDR1 and CDR2 are MNHEY and SVGAGI.

CDR3 sequence (DNA): TGTGCCAGCAGTTTAGTAGCAAGTTCCTATGGCTACACCTTC. Protein product: CASSLVASSYGYTF. The chain is built from TRBV27 and TRBJ1-2; unclear D gene. The CDR3 runs 14 residues. Germline V lookup: CDR1 MNHEY, CDR2 SMNVEV (reference sequence). V gave up 2 bases and J gave up 4 bases, with 11 bases separating them.

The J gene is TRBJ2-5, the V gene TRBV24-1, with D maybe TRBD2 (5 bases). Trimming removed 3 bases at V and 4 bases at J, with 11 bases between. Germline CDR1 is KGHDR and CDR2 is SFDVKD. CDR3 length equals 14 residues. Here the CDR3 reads CATSDPRRSETQYF. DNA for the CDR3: TGTGCCACCAGTGATCCCCGGAGGTCAGAGACCCAGTACTTC.

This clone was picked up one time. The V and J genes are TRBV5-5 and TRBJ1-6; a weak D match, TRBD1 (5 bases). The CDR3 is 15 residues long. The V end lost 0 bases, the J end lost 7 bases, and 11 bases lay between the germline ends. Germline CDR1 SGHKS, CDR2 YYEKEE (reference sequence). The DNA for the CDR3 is TGTGCCAGCAGCTTGGCGCGCAGGGTGAATTCACCCCTCCACTTT. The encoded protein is CASSLARRVNSPLHF.

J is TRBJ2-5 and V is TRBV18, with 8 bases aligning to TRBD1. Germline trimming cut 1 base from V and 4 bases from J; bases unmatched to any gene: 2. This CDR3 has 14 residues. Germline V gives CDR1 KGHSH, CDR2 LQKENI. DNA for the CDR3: TGTGCCAGCTCACCACGGACAGGGAGAGAGACCCAGTACTTC. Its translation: CASSPRTGRETQYF.

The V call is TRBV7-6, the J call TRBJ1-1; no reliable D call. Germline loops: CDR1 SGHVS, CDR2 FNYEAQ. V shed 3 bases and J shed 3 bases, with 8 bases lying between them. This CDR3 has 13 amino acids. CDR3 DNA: TGTGCCAGCAGCTTGGGCTACTACACTGAAGCTTTCTTT. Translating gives CASSLGYYTEAFF.

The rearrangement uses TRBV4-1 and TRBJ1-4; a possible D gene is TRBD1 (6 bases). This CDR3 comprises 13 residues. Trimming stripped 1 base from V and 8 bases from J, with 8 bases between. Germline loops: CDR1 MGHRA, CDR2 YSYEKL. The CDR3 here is CASSQVQGEKLFF. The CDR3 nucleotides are TGCGCCAGCAGCCAAGTCCAGGGGGAAAAACTGTTTTTT.

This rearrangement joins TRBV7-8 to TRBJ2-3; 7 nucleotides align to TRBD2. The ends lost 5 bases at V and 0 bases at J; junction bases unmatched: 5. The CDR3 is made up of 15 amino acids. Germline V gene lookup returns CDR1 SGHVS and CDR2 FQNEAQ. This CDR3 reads CASSPLLASTDTQYF. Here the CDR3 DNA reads TGTGCCAGCAGCCCCCTACTAGCGAGCACAGATACGCAGTATTTT.